This TCR beta chain was documented in a study of blood T cell repertoires in COVID-19. Whole-study context: Sample material is recorded as cDNA or gDNA derived from T cells, B-cell-depleted T cells, or PBMCs.

Repertoires were generated with immunoSEQ multiplex PCR, while TCRdb's copy carries only in-frame clones and drops some. The sample has about 120,000 clones, approximately 80% seen once. Germline V gives CDR1 SGHAT, CDR2 FQNNGV. The CDR3 loop spans 11 amino acids. The germline V and J ends were trimmed by 6 bases and 4 bases, with 7 bases remaining between them. Input material: peripheral blood. The source of this sequence is a human donor in a cohort sampled during active COVID-19. The genes are TRBV11-2 and TRBJ2-7; D gene unclear. CDR3 region: CASRTSYEQYF. CDR3 coding DNA: TGTGCCAGCAGGACATCATACGAGCAGTACTTC.